The next 21 T cell receptor beta chains were all read from a single sample in a study of identical twins. A single record per CDR3 protein comes from TCRdb applying MiXCR to the 5' RACE reads. The sample lists roughly 720,000 distinct CDR3 sequences, roughly 18% occurring once. A further study also used this sample, focusing on T cells expressing NK-cell markers.

The sequenced material came from PBMCs. These receptors were obtained from a woman younger than 35 in good health.

This chain connects TRBV20-1 to TRBJ2-7; D may correspond to TRBD1 or TRBD2 (5 bases each). Germline lookup yields CDR1 DFQATT and CDR2 SNEGSKA (reference sequence). Trimming left V 3 bases short and J 3 bases short, with 15 bases between. The CDR3 has 14 amino acids. DNA for the CDR3: TGCAGTGCTAGTCTGGGGGATTTCGTCTACGAGCAGTACTTC. Its protein product is CSASLGDFVYEQYF.

The rearrangement joins TRBV20-1 to TRBJ2-3; 8 bases align to TRBD2. The CDR3 has 14 residues. CDR1 DFQATT and CDR2 SNEGSKA come from the germline V gene (reference sequence). J gave up 0 bases and V 4 bases, and 3 bases lay outside the gene matches. CDR3 in amino acids: CSAKLAASTDTQYF. The CDR3 DNA follows: TGCAGTGCTAAACTAGCGGCTAGCACAGATACGCAGTATTTT.

A few counts support this clonotype. The chain recombines TRBV29-1 with TRBJ1-3; the D is unclear. Between the trimmed V and J ends, which lost 8 bases and 0 bases, there was a span of 8 bases. Germline CDR1 and CDR2: SQVTM and ANQGSEA. CDR3 size: 12 residues. CDR3 region: CSFRGSGNTIYF. The CDR3 DNA reads as TGCAGCTTTCGAGGCTCTGGAAACACCATATATTTT.

This chain links TRBV19 with TRBJ2-1; 11 bases are a match to TRBD2. Losses at the gene ends were 5 bases for V and 10 bases for J; bases not matched to a gene: 7. From germline, CDR1 is LNHDA and CDR2 SQIVND (reference sequence). The CDR3 is made up of 14 amino acids. This CDR3 reads CASSYYSGRAEQFF. For the CDR3, the DNA is TGTGCCAGTAGTTACTATAGCGGGAGGGCCGAGCAGTTCTTC.

In this sample, this clonotype turned up many times. This rearrangement joins TRBV6-2 or TRBV6-3 to TRBJ1-1; D unclear. CDR3 length equals 12 residues. Germline assignment: CDR1 MNHEY and CDR2 SVGEGT. Trimming took off 4 bases at V and 5 bases at J, with 8 bases between the two ends. The CDR3 sequence is CASSFGRTEAFF. DNA for the CDR3: TGTGCCAGCAGTTTTGGGAGGACTGAAGCTTTCTTT.

This clonotype was counted between two and nine times. The rearrangement uses TRBV20-1 and TRBJ2-1; 7 bases agree with TRBD2. This CDR3 is built from 15 residues. Germline lookup yields CDR1 DFQATT and CDR2 SNEGSKA (reference sequence). J gave up 3 bases and V 5 bases, and 10 bases lay outside the gene matches. CDR3 DNA sequence: TGCAGTGCTCCAAGCAGCGGGGTGGGCTACAATGAGCAGTTCTTC. This gives the protein CSAPSSGVGYNEQFF.

This chain connects TRBV20-1 to TRBJ1-5; D is unclear. V lost 6 bases and J 4 bases, leaving 13 bases between the germline ends. The CDR3 is made up of 13 amino acids. Germline V gene sequence: CDR1 DFQATT, CDR2 SNEGSKA (reference sequence). The CDR3 spells CSAPGPVNQPQHF. The CDR3 bases are TGCAGTGCCCCTGGGCCGGTAAATCAGCCCCAGCATTTT.

The V and J genes are TRBV6-5 and TRBJ2-3; a possible D gene is TRBD2 (5 bases). The CDR3 is 12 residues long. Trimming cost V 10 bases and J 6 bases, with 14 bases left between them. The germline gives CDR1 MNHEY, CDR2 SVGAGI. This CDR3 reads CATTGLADTQYF. For the CDR3, the DNA is TGTGCCACCACGGGATTAGCGGATACGCAGTATTTT.

The gene calls are TRBV19 and TRBJ2-2, with D unclear. The CDR3 contains 15 residues. V was pared by 3 bases and J by 6 bases, with 14 bases between. CDR1 and CDR2 from the germline V gene are LNHDA and SQIVND (reference sequence). The CDR3 region is CASSISPVTPGELFF. CDR3 nucleotides: TGTGCCAGTAGTATCTCTCCCGTCACGCCCGGGGAGCTGTTTTTT.

The chain has TRBV12-3 or TRBV12-4 and TRBJ2-1; 13 bases map to TRBD2. There are 14 residues in the CDR3. The junction had 5 bases not matched to a gene; V was cut back by 8 bases and J by 7 bases. CDR3 amino acids: CASGRLAGGNEQFF. The CDR3 DNA is TGTGCCAGCGGGAGACTAGCGGGGGGTAATGAGCAGTTCTTC.

The sample holds a few counts of this clonotype. The rearrangement links TRBV10-3 to TRBJ2-3; perhaps TRBD2 as D (7 bases). Germline CDR1 is ENHRY and CDR2 is SYGVKD. The CDR3 spans 14 residues. The V end lost 6 bases, the J end lost 1 base, and 11 bases lay between the germline ends. The CDR3 DNA reads as TGTGCCATCAGGGAAGGGGGGGGCACAGATACGCAGTATTTT. Encoded protein: CAIREGGGTDTQYF.

This clonotype was seen a handful of times. The V gene is TRBV25-1, the J gene TRBJ2-2; 14 bases are shared with TRBD2. The germline V gene has CDR1 MGHDK and CDR2 SYGVNS. The CDR3 totals 16 residues. Trimming took 8 bases from V and 5 from J; bases not matched to a gene: 7. The CDR3 sequence is CASGGTSGGETGELFF. Here the CDR3 DNA reads TGTGCCAGCGGAGGGACTAGCGGGGGAGAGACCGGGGAGCTGTTTTTT.

Concerning this clonotype: One base away lies a much larger clone, so this may be a sequencing read error. The chain carries TRBV20-1 and TRBJ2-1, with D perhaps matching TRBD1 (6 bases). Looked up from germline, CDR1 is DFQATT and CDR2 is SNEGSKA (reference sequence). CDR3 size: 13 residues. CDR3 DNA: TGCAATGCTATTCAGGGGTTATACAATGAGCAGTTCTTC. It specifies CNAIQGLYNEQFF.

This rearrangement joins TRBV5-1 to TRBJ2-1, with D tentatively TRBD1 (6 bases). Germline assignment: CDR1 SGHRS and CDR2 YFSETQ. This CDR3 spans 16 amino acids. Trimming pared 0 bases from V and 5 bases from J, leaving 15 bases between. In nucleotides, the CDR3 is TGCGCCAGCAGCTTGGATTGGGGGCGGGCGAACAATGAGCAGTTCTTC. Amino acid sequence: CASSLDWGRANNEQFF.

The chain combines TRBV3-1 with TRBJ2-7, with TRBD1 matching 8 bases. CDR1 is LGHDT and CDR2 is YNNKEL in the germline V gene (reference sequence). This CDR3 is 16 amino acids long. Trimming took 1 base from V and 0 from J; bases not matched to a gene: 5. CDR3 DNA: TGTGCCAGCAGCCAAGGGAACAGGGGGAGCTCCTACGAGCAGTACTTC. Translation: CASSQGNRGSSYEQYF.

This clonotype was picked up a small number of times. V usage is TRBV7-9 and J usage is TRBJ2-7; D is unclear. CDR3 size: 14 residues. Trimming removed 8 bases from V and 3 bases from J, with 17 bases in between. Germline CDR1 reads SEHNR; CDR2 reads FQNEAQ (reference sequence). DNA of the CDR3: TGTGCCAGCCGTATCGGGTTTCCCGGCTACGAGCAGTACTTC. Encoded protein: CASRIGFPGYEQYF. The variable domain in full, completed from reference TRBV7-9 and TRBJ2-7, reads DTGVSQNPRHKITKRGQNVTFRCDPISEHNRLYWYRQTLGQGPEFLTYFQNEAQLEKSRLLSDRFSAERPKGSFSTLEIQRTEQGDSAMYLCASRIGFPGYEQYFGPGTRLTVT.

This clonotype has more than one count but fewer than ten. The chain uses TRBV12-3 or TRBV12-4 and TRBJ2-3; D is undetermined. The CDR3 covers 13 residues. Trimming took 5 bases from V and 6 from J, leaving 12 bases between them. The CDR3 coding sequence is TGTGCCAGCAGTCCACCCCTCCCCGATACGCAGTATTTT. It encodes CASSPPLPDTQYF.

This clonotype has a handful of counts. The V gene is TRBV19, the J gene TRBJ2-1; 10 bases line up with TRBD2. Germline V gives CDR1 LNHDA, CDR2 SQIVND (reference sequence). Unmatched junction bases numbered 14, after V lost 10 bases and J lost 2 bases. The CDR3 is 17 residues long. The CDR3 protein is CATSSHPGLATYNEQFF. CDR3 sequence (DNA): TGTGCCACCTCAAGCCACCCGGGACTAGCGACCTACAATGAGCAGTTCTTC.

This clonotype was detected many times. The genes are TRBV29-1 and TRBJ2-1, with TRBD1 as a possible D gene (6 bases). Germline V lookup: CDR1 SQVTM, CDR2 ANQGSEA. V lost 7 bases and J lost 10, with 17 bases in between. This CDR3 has 12 residues. The DNA for the CDR3 is TGCAGCGCTGGGACATTTAGGGAGGAGCAGTTCTTC. Translating it yields CSAGTFREEQFF.

This clonotype showed up just a few times. This chain links TRBV20-1 with TRBJ2-1; TRBD2 matches 13 bases. Germline V gives CDR1 DFQATT, CDR2 SNEGSKA (reference sequence). The CDR3 contains 17 residues. The junction had 8 bases not matched to a gene; V was cut back by 5 bases and J by 1 base. The CDR3 loop is CSAEWTSGSSSYNEQFF. In DNA, the CDR3 is TGCAGTGCTGAGTGGACTAGCGGGAGTTCTTCCTACAATGAGCAGTTCTTC.

This clonotype turned up a few times. The rearrangement uses TRBV12-3 or TRBV12-4 and TRBJ2-2, with D tentatively TRBD1 (7 bases). There are 16 residues in the CDR3. V lost 3 bases to trimming and J lost 6 bases, with 17 bases between them. CDR3 nucleotides: TGTGCCAGCAGTTTGAGGGCAGGGGGGAGCGCCGGGGAGCTGTTTTTT. It yields the protein CASSLRAGGSAGELFF.